What follows are 18 T cell receptor beta chains derived from one specimen sequenced in a study of cytomegalovirus exposure and HLA in healthy donors. The PCR employed 60 Vbeta primers together with 13 Jbeta primers. Sequencing used immunoSEQ multiplex PCR; TCRdb keeps in-frame clones, though not all of them. The sample yields approximately 120,000 clones, roughly 77% seen once. Sample: PBMCs. These receptor sequences come from a woman aged 30 to 39 in good health and CMV-seronegative.

The rearrangement links TRBV11-3 to TRBJ2-3; 7 bases are shared with TRBD2. CDR3 length equals 18 residues. Trimming at V came to 1 base and at J to 2 bases, leaving 12 bases not matched to a gene. Germline V gives CDR1 SGHNT, CDR2 YENEEA. Here the CDR3 DNA reads TGTGCCAGCAGCTTAGGGTTTTTCGCGGGAGTTACCACAGATACGCAGTATTTT. Protein product: CASSLGFFAGVTTDTQYF. The whole variable domain, filled in from reference TRBV11-3 and TRBJ2-3, reads EAGVVQSPRYKIIEKKQPVAFWCNPISGHNTLYWYLQNLGQGPELLIRYENEEAVDDSQLPKDRFSAERLKGVDSTLKIQPAELGDSAVYLCASSLGFFAGVTTDTQYFGPGTRLTVL.

V gene TRBV5-1 combines with J gene TRBJ1-1; D not resolved. The CDR3 consists of 12 residues. Germline CDR1 SGHRS, CDR2 YFSETQ. Trimming removed 6 bases from V and 10 bases from J, with 16 bases in between. The CDR3 spells CASTPISGGAFF. In DNA form, the CDR3 reads TGCGCCAGCACCCCTATCTCCGGCGGAGCTTTCTTT.

The chain uses TRBV18 and TRBJ1-4; the D is unclear. CDR1 and CDR2 from the germline V gene are KGHSH and LQKENI. V lost 2 bases and J lost 3, with 10 bases in between. This CDR3 contains 15 residues. CDR3 sequence (DNA): TGTGCCAGCTCACCAGACGGGAAGTCTAATGAAAAACTGTTTTTT. Its protein is CASSPDGKSNEKLFF.

Here the CDR3 reads CASSATEGGLINQPQHF. CDR3 nucleotides: TGTGCCAGCAGCGCGACCGAAGGGGGCCTCATCAATCAGCCCCAGCATTTT. The chain has TRBV7-9 and TRBJ1-5; TRBD1 matches at 7 bases. The V and J ends lost 5 bases and 3 bases, in that order; junction bases with no gene match: 13. CDR3 length: 17 amino acids. The V gene's germline CDR1 is SEHNR and CDR2 FQNEAQ (reference sequence).

The chain couples TRBV4-2 to TRBJ2-7, with a weak D call TRBD2 (7 bases). V shed 3 bases and J shed 4 bases, with 13 bases lying between them. The CDR3 extends over 14 amino acids. In germline, CDR1 is LGHNA, CDR2 YNFKEQ. The CDR3 DNA reads TGTGCCAGCAGCCAGACCGAGGGGGGGTACGAGCAGTACTTC. Translated, it gives CASSQTEGGYEQYF.

The CDR3 is CASSHSQGPNTEAFF. In nucleotides, the CDR3 is TGTGCCAGCAGTCACTCTCAGGGCCCCAACACTGAAGCTTTCTTT. The rearrangement joins TRBV28 to TRBJ1-1, with D possibly being TRBD1 (5 bases). Between the trimmed V and J ends, which lost 5 bases and 2 bases, there was a span of 15 bases. From germline, CDR1 is MDHEN and CDR2 SYDVKM. CDR3 size: 15 residues.

This rearrangement joins TRBV7-3 to TRBJ2-2; possibly TRBD1 for D (6 bases). The CDR3 extends over 14 amino acids. The germline CDR1 and CDR2 sequences are SGHTA and FQGTGA. Trimming took 5 bases from V and 1 from J, leaving 8 bases between them. CDR3: CASSPGQNTGELFF. The DNA of the CDR3 is TGTGCCAGCAGCCCGGGACAGAACACCGGGGAGCTGTTTTTT. The variable domain in full, completed from reference TRBV7-3 and TRBJ2-2, reads GAGVSQTPSNKVTEKGKYVELRCDPISGHTALYWYRQSLGQGPEFLIYFQGTGAADDSGLPNDRFFAVRPEGSVSTLKIQRTERGDSAVYLCASSPGQNTGELFFGEGSRLTVL.

The rearrangement links TRBV7-9 to TRBJ1-4; D not certain. The CDR3 contains 13 residues. Germline CDR1 reads SEHNR; CDR2 reads FQNEAQ (reference sequence). V dropped 5 bases and J dropped 4 bases, with 8 bases sitting between them. Here the CDR3 DNA reads TGTGCCAGCAGCCGCCGGGATAATGAAAAACTGTTTTTT. As protein: CASSRRDNEKLFF. The variable domain in full, with the rest retrieved from reference TRBV7-9 and TRBJ1-4, is DTGVSQNPRHKITKRGQNVTFRCDPISEHNRLYWYRQTLGQGPEFLTYFQNEAQLEKSRLLSDRFSAERPKGSFSTLEIQRTEQGDSAMYLCASSRRDNEKLFFGSGTQLSVL.

The V and J genes are TRBV25-1 and TRBJ1-2; TRBD1 might be the D (6 bases). Germline V gene data show CDR1 as MGHDK and CDR2 as SYGVNS. This CDR3 region has 14 residues. V was trimmed by 3 bases and J by 5 bases, leaving 13 bases between them. CDR3 sequence (DNA): TGTGCCAGCAGTGACACGGGACAAGTATATGGCTACACCTTC. Translated: CASSDTGQVYGYTF.

The gene calls are TRBV19 and TRBJ1-6; possible D gene TRBD1, 5 bases. Trimming took 8 bases from V and 9 from J, leaving 20 bases between them. The CDR3 spans 15 residues. Germline values: CDR1 LNHDA, CDR2 SQIVND (reference sequence). The CDR3 region is CASSTPRDSGSPLHF. CDR3 sequence (DNA): TGTGCCAGTTCGACCCCCCGGGACTCTGGTTCACCCCTCCACTTT.

This clone was seen more than once but under ten times. The rearrangement links TRBV6-1 to TRBJ1-1; no firm D call. This CDR3 region has 13 residues. Between the trimmed V and J ends, which lost 3 bases and 10 bases, there was a span of 15 bases. Germline V gene lookup returns CDR1 MNHNS and CDR2 SASEGT. Written as DNA, the CDR3 is TGTGCCAGCAGTGATGGGCCCTCCCTGGGAGCTTTCTTT. This codes for CASSDGPSLGAFF.

The chain couples TRBV19 to TRBJ1-5; D unresolved. V was cut by 3 bases and J by 4 bases, with 10 bases left in between. This CDR3 is built from 14 residues. The germline CDR1 and CDR2 sequences are LNHDA and SQIVND (reference sequence). The chain's CDR3 is CASSIGVVNQPQHF. The CDR3 DNA is TGTGCCAGTAGTATCGGGGTGGTAAATCAGCCCCAGCATTTT.

The rearrangement joins TRBV7-2 to TRBJ2-7, with 16 bases fitting TRBD2. J lost 5 bases, V lost 1 base, and 5 bases had no gene match. This CDR3 comprises 17 residues. CDR1 is SGHTA, CDR2 FQGNSA, per germline. CDR3 DNA: TGTGCCAGCAGCTTAGGAGGGACTAGCGGGAGGGCCAACGAGCAGTACTTC. Residues: CASSLGGTSGRANEQYF.

The CDR3 DNA reads as TGCGCCAGCAGCCAAGCCCCTACCAGGGTGTACTATGGCTACACCTTC. Its protein is CASSQAPTRVYYGYTF. The V call is TRBV4-1, the J call TRBJ1-2, with a tentative D call TRBD1 (5 bases). The germline V gene has CDR1 MGHRA and CDR2 YSYEKL. Deletions cut 1 base from V and 3 bases from J, with 15 bases between. The CDR3 totals 16 residues.

This chain joins TRBV2 and TRBJ1-6, with no clear D. The CDR3 length is 16 residues. Trimming took off 4 bases at V and 9 bases at J, with 19 bases between the two ends. Germline V gene data show CDR1 as SNHLY and CDR2 as FYNNEI. This chain's CDR3 is CASSGVEGSRSSPLHF. The CDR3 nucleotides are TGTGCCAGCAGTGGAGTGGAGGGCAGTCGCTCTTCACCCCTCCACTTT.

The chain uses TRBV5-1 and TRBJ2-7, with D hard to call. Per germline, CDR1 SGHRS and CDR2 YFSETQ. This CDR3 is built from 15 residues. Trimming removed 3 bases from V and 0 bases from J, with 13 bases in between. The CDR3 DNA reads as TGCGCCAGCAGCTCTCTGGCGGCGACCTCCTACGAGCAGTACTTC. Its translation is CASSSLAATSYEQYF.

This clone was detected only once. The V call is TRBV4-1, the J call TRBJ2-1, with D tentatively TRBD2 (6 bases). The CDR3 covers 17 residues. Germline CDR1 is MGHRA and CDR2 is YSYEKL. Trimming cost V 2 bases and J 2 bases, with 16 bases left between them. DNA of the CDR3: TGCGCCAGCAGCCAAACCCCCCTAGCGACGCCCTACAATGAGCAGTTCTTC. Translation: CASSQTPLATPYNEQFF.

V is TRBV5-1 and J is TRBJ1-1; D may be TRBD1 (5 bases). CDR3 length: 13 amino acids. The germline V gene encodes CDR1 SGHRS and CDR2 YFSETQ. Trimming stripped 4 bases from V and 4 bases from J, with 11 bases between. CDR3 region: CASSKDTFTEAFF. The CDR3 DNA follows: TGCGCCAGCAGCAAGGACACGTTCACTGAAGCTTTCTTT.